This TCR beta chain is drawn from a study of blood T cell repertoires in COVID-19. The overall study: Sites across the United States, Italy and Spain contributed samples from acute and convalescent COVID-19. From T cells, B-cell-depleted T cells, or PBMCs came the material, which was cDNA or gDNA.

Source study methods: Amplification with reference gene primers provided the estimates of nucleated cell counts. The assay was immunoSEQ multiplex PCR, and TCRdb's table has in-frame clones only and misses some. The DNA was the basis for D and trimming; V, J and clone size are from that table. This table has around 330,000 clones, around 87% appearing once. With 5 bases clipped from V and 0 bases from J, the junction kept 5 bases outside the gene matches. The germline gives CDR1 MNHNY, CDR2 SVGAGI (reference sequence). This CDR3 is built from 18 residues. This chain joins TRBV6-6 and TRBJ2-1, with 15 bases that match TRBD2. The clonotype comes from a woman aged 50 to 65 with active or convalescent COVID-19. Source material: peripheral blood. CDR3 in amino acids: CASSPGLAGGSSYNEQFF. CDR3 sequence (DNA): TGTGCCAGCAGTCCAGGACTAGCGGGGGGGAGCTCCTACAATGAGCAGTTCTTC.